Below, 26 T cell receptor beta chains from the same sample are listed, as sequenced in a study of shared clonotypes between healthy human individuals. The data were produced by immunoSEQ multiplex PCR, yet TCRdb's version contains in-frame clones alone and is incomplete. This table has some 1,400,000 clones, around 97% appearing once. The sample comprised naive CD4+ T cells sorted from blood. Subset defined: CD45RA+ positively selected. Receptor source: a man aged 30 to 45 in good health.

The chain joins TRBV28 to TRBJ1-1; TRBD1 agrees at 7 bases. The CDR3 runs to 15 residues. CDR1 and CDR2 from the germline V gene are MDHEN and SYDVKM. V lost 4 bases to trimming and J lost 4 bases; unmatched junction nucleotides: 9. Here the CDR3 DNA reads TGTGCCAGCAGTTCACTAGGGGGCGCGGGCACTGAAGCTTTCTTT. Amino acid sequence: CASSSLGGAGTEAFF.

The chain carries TRBV28 and TRBJ1-5; 9 nucleotides align to TRBD1. This CDR3 contains 16 residues. Germline V CDR1 and CDR2: MDHEN, SYDVKM. V lost 7 bases and J lost 5; bases outside the gene matches: 12. This CDR3 reads CASTPRGTGNDQPQHF. The CDR3 DNA reads as TGTGCCAGCACCCCTAGGGGGACAGGGAACGATCAGCCCCAGCATTTT.

The chain couples TRBV30 to TRBJ1-5, with a weak D call TRBD1 (6 bases). V lost 2 bases and J 15 bases, leaving 8 bases between the germline ends. The CDR3 runs to 9 residues. Germline CDR1 and CDR2: GTSNPN and SVGIG (reference sequence). CDR3: CAWSSRGHF. The CDR3 coding sequence is TGTGCCTGGAGTAGCAGGGGGCATTTT. The variable domain in full, with the rest retrieved from reference TRBV30 and TRBJ1-5, is SQTIHQWPATLVQPVGSPLSLECTVEGTSNPNLYWYRQAAGRGLQLLFYSVGIGQISSEVPQNLSASRPQDRQFILSSKKLLLSDSGFYLCAWSSRGHFGDGTRLSIL.

The J gene is TRBJ2-1, the V gene TRBV7-2; 11 bases agree with TRBD2. J lost 4 bases, V lost 2 bases, and 10 bases had no gene match. This CDR3 comprises 18 residues. Germline CDR1 reads SGHTA; CDR2 reads FQGNSA. CDR3 bases: TGTGCCAGCAGCTTAACCATCGCCGGGACTAGCGGTTACAATGAGCAGTTCTTC. This codes for CASSLTIAGTSGYNEQFF.

This clone was seen just once. The J gene is TRBJ2-3, the V gene TRBV12-5; D may be TRBD2 (6 bases). V lost 0 bases, J lost 0 bases, and 13 bases lay in between. From germline, CDR1 is LGHNT and CDR2 FRNRAP. CDR3 size: 17 residues. Here the CDR3 reads CASGLVLTGLSTDTQYF. In DNA, the CDR3 is TGTGCTAGTGGTTTGGTACTTACGGGACTTAGCACAGATACGCAGTATTTT.

This chain uses TRBV7-2 with TRBJ2-1; 10 nucleotides line up with TRBD2. Germline V gene data show CDR1 as SGHTA and CDR2 as FQGNSA. This CDR3 is built from 18 residues. The V gene end was trimmed by 5 bases and the J gene end by 0 bases; junction bases not matched to a gene: 10. In DNA form, the CDR3 reads TGTGCCAGCAGCCTTACTAGCGGGATAATGACCTCCTACAATGAGCAGTTCTTC. Translated, it gives CASSLTSGIMTSYNEQFF. The full variable domain, in which reference TRBV7-2 and TRBJ2-1 provide the parts outside the CDR3, is GAGVSQSPSNKVTEKGKDVELRCDPISGHTALYWYRQSLGQGLEFLIYFQGNSAPDKSGLPSDRFSAERTGGSVSTLTIQRTQQEDSAVYLCASSLTSGIMTSYNEQFFGPGTRLTVL.

V is TRBV7-9 and J is TRBJ1-1; D possibly corresponds to TRBD1 (5 bases). Trimming pared 2 bases from V and 0 bases from J, leaving 16 bases between. CDR3 length equals 17 residues. From germline, CDR1 is SEHNR and CDR2 FQNEAQ (reference sequence). In DNA form, the CDR3 reads TGTGCCAGCAGCTTATTAGGTTCAGGGCGGATGAACACTGAAGCTTTCTTT. Residues: CASSLLGSGRMNTEAFF.

The J gene is TRBJ1-5, the V gene TRBV16, with unresolved D. Germline V gene sequence: CDR1 KGHSY, CDR2 FQNENV. The CDR3 is 16 residues long. V was clipped by 4 bases and J by 7 bases, with 20 bases between them. As DNA, the CDR3 is TGTGCCAGCAGCCCTTCCGGAAAGGGAACAAAACAGCCCCAGCATTTT. Translated: CASSPSGKGTKQPQHF.

This clone was counted a single time. The chain links TRBV11-1 to TRBJ2-1, with 8 bases fitting TRBD2. The V gene's germline CDR1 is SGHAT and CDR2 FQDESV (reference sequence). Trimming cost V 5 bases and J 1 base; bases outside gene matches: 10. The CDR3 sequence is 17 residues long. Written as DNA, the CDR3 is TGTGCCAGCAGCCCGCGTAGCGGGAAAGGGTCCTACAATGAGCAGTTCTTC. Its protein is CASSPRSGKGSYNEQFF.

The rearrangement joins TRBV5-4 to TRBJ2-5; D ambiguous. V shed 4 bases and J shed 2 bases, with 9 bases lying between them. Germline CDR1 SGHNT, CDR2 YYREEE (reference sequence). The CDR3 runs 13 residues. The CDR3 sequence is CASSVVEQETQYF. The CDR3 region has the DNA TGTGCCAGCAGCGTCGTGGAGCAAGAGACCCAGTACTTC.

This chain links TRBV28 with TRBJ1-5; perhaps TRBD1 as D (5 bases). Germline V gives CDR1 MDHEN, CDR2 SYDVKM. The CDR3 extends over 16 amino acids. V was trimmed by 5 bases and J by 6 bases, leaving 20 bases between them. CDR3 bases: TGTGCCAGCAGTCCTCGTTCGGGGGTCTTAGGTCAGCCCCAGCATTTT. Amino acid sequence: CASSPRSGVLGQPQHF. The complete variable domain, with remaining parts taken from reference TRBV28 and TRBJ1-5, reads DVKVTQSSRYLVKRTGEKVFLECVQDMDHENMFWYRQDPGLGLRLIYFSYDVKMKEKGDIPEGYSVSREKKERFSLILESASTNQTSMYLCASSPRSGVLGQPQHFGDGTRLSIL.

The V and J genes are TRBV9 and TRBJ2-4; no clear D. The germline V and J ends were trimmed by 4 bases and 7 bases, with 9 bases remaining between them. The CDR3 is made up of 12 amino acids. Per the germline V gene, CDR1 is SGDLS and CDR2 is YYNGEE. The CDR3 region is CASSLYGNIQYF. Here the CDR3 DNA reads TGTGCCAGCAGCCTCTATGGGAACATTCAGTACTTC.

Concerning this clone: In the same sample, other DNA sequences code for this CDR3. V gene TRBV28 combines with J gene TRBJ1-2; TRBD1 might be the D (6 bases). Germline V gene data show CDR1 as MDHEN and CDR2 as SYDVKM. V gave up 1 base and J gave up 7 bases, with 10 bases separating them. CDR3 length: 13 residues. Here the CDR3 DNA reads TGTGCCAGCAGTTTATTGGGGGGCCTTGGCTACACCTTC. Its protein product is CASSLLGGLGYTF.

The chain employs TRBV11-2 and TRBJ2-2, with a tentative D call TRBD1 (6 bases). This CDR3 has 15 amino acids. Germline V gives CDR1 SGHAT, CDR2 FQNNGV. V gave up 2 bases and J gave up 7 bases, with 14 bases separating them. Here the CDR3 reads CASSLPQGRIGELFF. The CDR3 nucleotides read TGTGCCAGCAGCTTACCGCAGGGGAGAATCGGGGAGCTGTTTTTT. Complete variable domain (other parts from reference TRBV11-2 and TRBJ2-2): EAGVAQSPRYKIIEKRQSVAFWCNPISGHATLYWYQQILGQGPKLLIQFQNNGVVDDSQLPKDRFSAERLKGVDSTLKIQPAKLEDSAVYLCASSLPQGRIGELFFGEGSRLTVL.

The chain is built from TRBV9 and TRBJ1-2; a possible D gene is TRBD1 (5 bases). Germline assignment: CDR1 SGDLS and CDR2 YYNGEE. The CDR3 sequence is 13 residues long. Trimming removed 0 bases at V and 7 bases at J, with 10 bases between. DNA of the CDR3: TGTGCCAGCAGCGTAGATGGGGGTTCTGGCTACACCTTC. It encodes CASSVDGGSGYTF.

The J gene is TRBJ2-2, the V gene TRBV7-6, with a tentative D call TRBD1 (6 bases). Per germline, CDR1 SGHVS and CDR2 FNYEAQ. CDR3 length: 14 residues. Trimming removed 4 bases from V and 5 bases from J, with 11 bases in between. CDR3 residues: CASSSLGQTGELFF. Here the CDR3 DNA reads TGTGCCAGCAGCTCATTAGGACAGACCGGGGAGCTGTTTTTT.

CDR3 sequence: CASSGEGRLGVGTEAFF. CDR3 DNA: TGTGCCAGCAGCGGAGAGGGAAGGTTGGGTGTAGGCACTGAAGCTTTCTTT. This chain links TRBV9 with TRBJ1-1, with unresolved D. Germline V gene data show CDR1 as SGDLS and CDR2 as YYNGEE. Trimming took 3 bases from V and 4 from J, leaving 22 bases between them. The CDR3 covers 17 residues.

This rearrangement joins TRBV28 to TRBJ1-5; 9 bases are a match to TRBD1. V lost 6 bases, J lost 0 bases, and 6 bases stayed unmatched. This CDR3 spans 16 amino acids. Germline loops: CDR1 MDHEN, CDR2 SYDVKM. CDR3 nucleotide sequence: TGTGCCAGCAGAAAAGGGACAGGGTATAGCAATCAGCCCCAGCATTTT. Amino acids: CASRKGTGYSNQPQHF. The complete variable domain, with remaining parts taken from reference TRBV28 and TRBJ1-5, reads DVKVTQSSRYLVKRTGEKVFLECVQDMDHENMFWYRQDPGLGLRLIYFSYDVKMKEKGDIPEGYSVSREKKERFSLILESASTNQTSMYLCASRKGTGYSNQPQHFGDGTRLSIL.

This clone was observed a single time. The gene calls are TRBV2 and TRBJ1-5; no reliable D call. CDR3 length: 14 amino acids. The germline gives CDR1 SNHLY, CDR2 FYNNEI. The germline V and J ends were trimmed by 4 bases and 6 bases, with 13 bases remaining between them. This CDR3 reads CASSGGKWFQPQHF. The CDR3 nucleotides are TGTGCCAGCAGTGGGGGAAAGTGGTTTCAGCCCCAGCATTTT. Using reference TRBV2 and TRBJ1-5 for the parts outside the CDR3, the full variable domain is EPEVTQTPSHQVTQMGQEVILRCVPISNHLYFYWYRQILGQKVEFLVSFYNNEISEKSEIFDDQFSVERPDGSNFTLKIRSTKLEDSAMYFCASSGGKWFQPQHFGDGTRLSIL.

The rearrangement uses TRBV13 and TRBJ2-3, with unresolved D. The CDR3 loop spans 14 amino acids. Germline values: CDR1 PRHDT, CDR2 FYEKMQ (reference sequence). V was shortened by 0 bases and J by 2 bases, with 6 bases between the two germline ends. The CDR3 loop is CASSLGGPTDTQYF. CDR3 in DNA: TGTGCCAGCAGCTTAGGAGGCCCCACAGATACGCAGTATTTT.

The rearrangement links TRBV12-5 to TRBJ2-7; either TRBD1 or TRBD2 may fit D (6 bases each). Germline loops: CDR1 LGHNT, CDR2 FRNRAP. The CDR3 is 18 residues long. Trimming pared 2 bases from V and 3 bases from J, leaving 23 bases between. CDR3 sequence reads: CASGLPTGIAVDGYEQYF. In nucleotides, the CDR3 is TGTGCTAGTGGTTTGCCAACAGGGATAGCGGTAGACGGCTACGAGCAGTACTTC.

This sequence joins TRBV25-1 and TRBJ2-1; TRBD1 aligns across 8 bases. Germline V lookup: CDR1 MGHDK, CDR2 SYGVNS. The CDR3 sequence is 16 residues long. The trim removed 6 bases at V and 4 bases at J, leaving 11 bases unmatched. As DNA, the CDR3 is TGTGCCAGCAGAGGAAATCAGGGGGCATCTTACAATGAGCAGTTCTTC. This sequence encodes CASRGNQGASYNEQFF.

The V call is TRBV5-1, the J call TRBJ2-5; the D gene is possibly TRBD2 (7 bases). This CDR3 is 15 amino acids long. Germline V CDR1 and CDR2: SGHRS, YFSETQ. Trimming removed 2 bases from V and 4 bases from J, with 15 bases in between. The DNA of the CDR3 is TGCGCCAGCAGCTTACGGGGGGCGCTGGGAGAGACCCAGTACTTC. Amino acid sequence: CASSLRGALGETQYF.

The chain couples TRBV10-1 to TRBJ2-1; D is undetermined. This CDR3 is built from 13 residues. Germline-derived CDR1 and CDR2 are WNHNN and SYGVQD (reference sequence). The V and J ends lost 6 bases and 0 bases respectively, with 6 bases between them. In DNA, the CDR3 is TGCGCCAGCAGCCTGAGCTCCTACAATGAGCAGTTCTTC. Protein product: CASSLSSYNEQFF.

Comment on this clone: The same CDR3 also results from other DNA sequences found in this sample. This rearrangement joins TRBV5-1 to TRBJ2-5, with D possibly TRBD1 on 5 matching bases. V dropped 4 bases and J dropped 1 base, with 8 bases sitting between them. Germline V gives CDR1 SGHRS, CDR2 YFSETQ. The CDR3 has 13 residues. CDR3 protein: CASSQDSQETQYF. The CDR3 nucleotides are TGCGCCAGCAGCCAAGACAGCCAAGAGACCCAGTACTTC.

This sequence joins TRBV7-9 and TRBJ2-1; 7 nucleotides agree with TRBD1. Germline assignment: CDR1 SEHNR and CDR2 FQNEAQ (reference sequence). V lost 5 bases to trimming and J lost 12 bases; unmatched junction nucleotides: 7. The CDR3 spans 12 residues. CDR3 loop: CASSPGGFAQFF. The CDR3, as DNA: TGTGCCAGCAGCCCAGGGGGTTTCGCGCAGTTCTTC. Complete variable domain (other parts from reference TRBV7-9 and TRBJ2-1): DTGVSQNPRHKITKRGQNVTFRCDPISEHNRLYWYRQTLGQGPEFLTYFQNEAQLEKSRLLSDRFSAERPKGSFSTLEIQRTEQGDSAMYLCASSPGGFAQFFGPGTRLTVL.